A selection of T cell receptor beta chains follows, all from one sample in a study of cytomegalovirus exposure and HLA in healthy donors. The assay was immunoSEQ multiplex PCR, and TCRdb's table has in-frame clones only and misses some. The data show 100,000 to 150,000 clones, 17% seen once. Sequencing was done on a sample of PBMCs. The receptors shown here come from a female donor in good health and CMV-seropositive. Both conserved end residues are part of each CDR3. The order of the fields is CDR3 DNA, CDR3 protein, D gene, J gene, V gene, clone size. D genes are given only for firm matches. Rows may omit the clone size; those that give it use once, few, many or a size class.

CDR3nt: TGTGCCAGCAGTGAAGCGGGAGGGACAGGGATGGAGACCCAGTACTTC
CDR3aa: CASSEAGGTGMETQYF
d_gene: TRBD1
j_gene: TRBJ2-5
v_gene: TRBV2
abundance: few

CDR3nt: TGTGCCAGCAGCCCATCCCAGCGGGGTAAAGAGACCCAGTACTTC
CDR3aa: CASSPSQRGKETQYF
d_gene: TRBD2
j_gene: TRBJ2-5
v_gene: TRBV28
abundance: few

CDR3nt: TGTGCCAGCAGGCCAGAGACACATTACAATCAGCCCCAGCATTTT
CDR3aa: CASRPETHYNQPQHF
d_gene: NA
j_gene: TRBJ1-5
v_gene: TRBV6-1
abundance: few

CDR3nt: TGCGCCAGCGGGGGGACTAGCGGGGGGAACACAGATACGCAGTATTTT
CDR3aa: CASGGTSGGNTDTQYF
d_gene: TRBD2
j_gene: TRBJ2-3
v_gene: TRBV5-1
abundance: NA

CDR3nt: TGTGCCAGCAGCCAAGAGCAGGGTGCAGATGAGCAGTTCTTC
CDR3aa: CASSQEQGADEQFF
d_gene: NA
j_gene: TRBJ2-1
v_gene: TRBV14
abundance: few

CDR3nt: TGTGCCAGCAGTGAAGCGCTTCCAGGGCCGGGCGAAAAACTGTTTTTT
CDR3aa: CASSEALPGPGEKLFF
d_gene: NA
j_gene: TRBJ1-4
v_gene: TRBV2
abundance: few

CDR3nt: TGTGCCAGCAGCCCTAGGACTAGCGGGAGCTCCTACAATGAGCAGTTCTTC
CDR3aa: CASSPRTSGSSYNEQFF
d_gene: TRBD2
j_gene: TRBJ2-1
v_gene: TRBV7-2
abundance: few

CDR3nt: TGTGCCAGCAGTTTGAATTTTCGGGGACAGGGTCATAGCAATCAGCCCCAGCATTTT
CDR3aa: CASSLNFRGQGHSNQPQHF
d_gene: TRBD1
j_gene: TRBJ1-5
v_gene: TRBV28
abundance: medium-sized

CDR3nt: TGTGCCAGCATCCTCTATAGCGGAAGCACAGATACGCAGTATTTT
CDR3aa: CASILYSGSTDTQYF
d_gene: NA
j_gene: TRBJ2-3
v_gene: TRBV7-9
abundance: few

CDR3nt: TGTGCCAGCAGCAGGGCTAGCGGGAGTGAAGAGACCCAGTACTTC
CDR3aa: CASSRASGSEETQYF
d_gene: TRBD2
j_gene: TRBJ2-5
v_gene: TRBV5-4
abundance: NA

CDR3nt: TGCGCCAGCAGCCTCAGACGACTAGCGGGGGCCACAGATACGCAGTATTTT
CDR3aa: CASSLRRLAGATDTQYF
d_gene: TRBD2
j_gene: TRBJ2-3
v_gene: TRBV4-3
abundance: few

CDR3nt: TGTGCCAGCAGCCCACAGGGGGAACCCTATGGCTACACCTTC
CDR3aa: CASSPQGEPYGYTF
d_gene: TRBD1
j_gene: TRBJ1-2
v_gene: TRBV6-1
abundance: NA

CDR3nt: TGTGCCAGCAGCCAACCCCCCGGGGGTGAGCAGTTCTTC
CDR3aa: CASSQPPGGEQFF
d_gene: NA
j_gene: TRBJ2-1
v_gene: TRBV4-2
abundance: few

CDR3nt: TGTGCCAGCAGCTGGCCCGGGACAACCAAACCAGGGGGCACAGATACGCAGTATTTT
CDR3aa: CASSWPGTTKPGGTDTQYF
d_gene: NA
j_gene: TRBJ2-3
v_gene: TRBV7-3
abundance: few

CDR3nt: TGTGCCAGCAGCTTAGGGACAGGGGGTGAAAAACTGTTTTTT
CDR3aa: CASSLGTGGEKLFF
d_gene: TRBD1
j_gene: TRBJ1-4
v_gene: TRBV7-9
abundance: few

CDR3nt: TGTGCCAGCAGCGTAGCGGGGGGGGGTGTGGAGACCCAGTACTTC
CDR3aa: CASSVAGGGVETQYF
d_gene: TRBD2
j_gene: TRBJ2-5
v_gene: TRBV9
abundance: NA

CDR3nt: TGTGCCAGCAGTGAACGGAGACTAGCGGCCGGGGAGCTGTTTTTT
CDR3aa: CASSERRLAAGELFF
d_gene: TRBD2
j_gene: TRBJ2-2
v_gene: TRBV6-1
abundance: NA

CDR3nt: TGTGCCAGCAGTCCCATTAACAGGGGTGGAACTGAAGCTTTCTTT
CDR3aa: CASSPINRGGTEAFF
d_gene: TRBD1
j_gene: TRBJ1-1
v_gene: TRBV27
abundance: few

CDR3nt: TGTGCCAGCAGTTACTCTTCAGGGGGTGGAAGCGGCTACACCTTC
CDR3aa: CASSYSSGGGSGYTF
d_gene: TRBD1
j_gene: TRBJ1-2
v_gene: TRBV6-5
abundance: few

CDR3nt: TGTGCCAGCAGTTCAGACTCGCCCACAGATACGCAGTATTTT
CDR3aa: CASSSDSPTDTQYF
d_gene: NA
j_gene: TRBJ2-3
v_gene: TRBV27
abundance: NA

CDR3nt: TGTGCCAGCGGATCAGGGGCCGCCGGGTGGTACTTC
CDR3aa: CASGSGAAGWYF
d_gene: NA
j_gene: TRBJ2-7
v_gene: TRBV27
abundance: few

CDR3nt: TGCGCCAGCAGCCAAGCTATCCGAGGGAACACCGGGGAGCTGTTTTTT
CDR3aa: CASSQAIRGNTGELFF
d_gene: NA
j_gene: TRBJ2-2
v_gene: TRBV4-3
abundance: NA

CDR3nt: TGTGCCAGCAGCTTCAGACAGGGGGCATATAGCAATCAGCCCCAGCATTTT
CDR3aa: CASSFRQGAYSNQPQHF
d_gene: TRBD1
j_gene: TRBJ1-5
v_gene: TRBV7-8
abundance: NA

CDR3nt: TGTGCCAGCTCACCGACTAGCGGGGGTTATGAGCAGTACTTC
CDR3aa: CASSPTSGGYEQYF
d_gene: TRBD2
j_gene: TRBJ2-7
v_gene: TRBV18
abundance: NA

CDR3nt: TGTGCCAGCAGCCGCTTAGCGGGGGGTTTCTCGCTCTCCTACGAGCAGTACTTC
CDR3aa: CASSRLAGGFSLSYEQYF
d_gene: TRBD2
j_gene: TRBJ2-7
v_gene: TRBV4-2
abundance: once

CDR3nt: TGTGCCAGCAGCTTACTCGAGCATCAGCCCCAGCATTTT
CDR3aa: CASSLLEHQPQHF
d_gene: NA
j_gene: TRBJ1-5
v_gene: TRBV7-2
abundance: NA

CDR3nt: TGTGCCAGCAGTTCTTACAGGGGGCGCGATGAAAAACTGTTTTTT
CDR3aa: CASSSYRGRDEKLFF
d_gene: TRBD1
j_gene: TRBJ1-4
v_gene: TRBV6-5
abundance: few

CDR3nt: TGTGCCAGCAGCAACCCGTCGTTAGTGGTGAACACTGAAGCTTTCTTT
CDR3aa: CASSNPSLVVNTEAFF
d_gene: NA
j_gene: TRBJ1-1
v_gene: TRBV7-8
abundance: few

CDR3nt: TGTGCCAGCAGGTCCGGGACAGGCTCAATCTATGGCTACACCTTC
CDR3aa: CASRSGTGSIYGYTF
d_gene: TRBD1
j_gene: TRBJ1-2
v_gene: TRBV27
abundance: NA

CDR3nt: TGTGCCAGCAGCTTAGGAGTCTTAGCGGGGGGGCAAGATACGCAGTATTTT
CDR3aa: CASSLGVLAGGQDTQYF
d_gene: TRBD2
j_gene: TRBJ2-3
v_gene: TRBV7-2
abundance: NA

CDR3nt: TGTGCCAGCTCACCTGTTCCGGGACTAGCGGACTCTGGGGCCAACGTCCTGACTTTC
CDR3aa: CASSPVPGLADSGANVLTF
d_gene: TRBD2
j_gene: TRBJ2-6
v_gene: TRBV18
abundance: few

CDR3nt: TGTGCCAGCAGCTTATTTACCAGGGGGCCGCCCTACGAGCAGTACTTC
CDR3aa: CASSLFTRGPPYEQYF
d_gene: TRBD1
j_gene: TRBJ2-7
v_gene: TRBV5-6
abundance: NA

CDR3nt: TGTGCCAGCAGTGTAAAGCGGGAAAACTTACCACCTACGAGTACGCCGTACTTC
CDR3aa: CASSVKRENLPPTSTPYF
d_gene: TRBD2
j_gene: TRBJ2-7
v_gene: TRBV27
abundance: NA

CDR3nt: TGTGCCAGCAGCTTGCGCGGGGAGCAGTACTTC
CDR3aa: CASSLRGEQYF
d_gene: NA
j_gene: TRBJ2-7
v_gene: TRBV7-2
abundance: NA

CDR3nt: TGTGCCAGTAGTTTACAGGGGACCTACGAGCAGTACTTC
CDR3aa: CASSLQGTYEQYF
d_gene: TRBD1
j_gene: TRBJ2-7
v_gene: TRBV19
abundance: few

CDR3nt: TGTGCCAGCAGCTTCTCCACTTGGGAGCAGTTCTTC
CDR3aa: CASSFSTWEQFF
d_gene: NA
j_gene: TRBJ2-1
v_gene: TRBV11-2
abundance: NA

CDR3nt: TGTGCCAGCAGTTTATCGGGACTAGCGGGAGAGACCCAGTACTTC
CDR3aa: CASSLSGLAGETQYF
d_gene: TRBD2
j_gene: TRBJ2-5
v_gene: TRBV27
abundance: NA

CDR3nt: TGTGCCAGTAGTATAGATATGCCTCTAGGCCAACCGAATAATTCACCCCTCCACTTT
CDR3aa: CASSIDMPLGQPNNSPLHF
d_gene: NA
j_gene: TRBJ1-6
v_gene: TRBV19
abundance: few

CDR3nt: TGTGCCAGCAGCCCCTCCAGCGGGGCTTTAGGGCAGTATTTT
CDR3aa: CASSPSSGALGQYF
d_gene: TRBD2
j_gene: TRBJ2-3
v_gene: TRBV9
abundance: few

CDR3nt: TGCAGCGTTGGGGACAGGGTATACTCCTACAATGAGCAGTTCTTC
CDR3aa: CSVGDRVYSYNEQFF
d_gene: TRBD1
j_gene: TRBJ2-1
v_gene: TRBV29-1
abundance: NA

CDR3nt: TGTGCCAGCAGTTTCTCTACTAACTATGGCTACACCTTC
CDR3aa: CASSFSTNYGYTF
d_gene: NA
j_gene: TRBJ1-2
v_gene: TRBV27
abundance: few

CDR3nt: TGCGCCAGCAGCTTGGCACACGGAGGGACTAGCGGGATCTACGAGCAGTACTTC
CDR3aa: CASSLAHGGTSGIYEQYF
d_gene: TRBD2
j_gene: TRBJ2-7
v_gene: TRBV5-1
abundance: NA

CDR3nt: TGTGCCAGCAGGGGGGGACGGGGGGGTGAAAAACTGTTTTTT
CDR3aa: CASRGGRGGEKLFF
d_gene: NA
j_gene: TRBJ1-4
v_gene: TRBV28
abundance: once

CDR3nt: TGTGCCAGCAGTGAAACAGGGAAAACAGATACGCAGTATTTT
CDR3aa: CASSETGKTDTQYF
d_gene: NA
j_gene: TRBJ2-3
v_gene: TRBV2
abundance: NA

CDR3nt: TGCGCCAGCAGCTTACAGGGTGGCACAGATACGCAGTATTTT
CDR3aa: CASSLQGGTDTQYF
d_gene: NA
j_gene: TRBJ2-3
v_gene: TRBV5-1
abundance: NA

CDR3nt: TGTGCCAGCAGTTTAAGGGACGGACAGGTAGAAAAACTGTTTTTT
CDR3aa: CASSLRDGQVEKLFF
d_gene: TRBD1
j_gene: TRBJ1-4
v_gene: TRBV27
abundance: few

CDR3nt: TGTGCCAGCAGCTTGTCCACAAGCTCTGGGGCCAACGTCCTGACTTTC
CDR3aa: CASSLSTSSGANVLTF
d_gene: NA
j_gene: TRBJ2-6
v_gene: TRBV5-4
abundance: NA

CDR3nt: TGTGCCAGCAGTTCACGGACTAGCGGGGGGGCTTTAAGCTCCTACGAGCAGTACTTC
CDR3aa: CASSSRTSGGALSSYEQYF
d_gene: TRBD2
j_gene: TRBJ2-7
v_gene: TRBV28
abundance: few

CDR3nt: TGTGCCAGCAGGTCGACACAGTGGAATTCACCCCTCCACTTT
CDR3aa: CASRSTQWNSPLHF
d_gene: NA
j_gene: TRBJ1-6
v_gene: TRBV6-5
abundance: NA

CDR3nt: TGTGCCAGCAGTGGGACTAGCGGGTACGAGCAGTACTTC
CDR3aa: CASSGTSGYEQYF
d_gene: TRBD2
j_gene: TRBJ2-7
v_gene: TRBV6-1
abundance: few

CDR3nt: TGTGCCAGCAGCTCGGCGGGGGCAGGGTTTGGGGAGCTGTTTTTT
CDR3aa: CASSSAGAGFGELFF
d_gene: NA
j_gene: TRBJ2-2
v_gene: TRBV5-4
abundance: NA